This TCR beta chain stems from a study of Ad26.COV2.S vaccination and SARS-CoV-2 variants. At the level of the study: Donor got 5x10^10 or 1x10^11 viral particles of Ad26.COV2.S.

This clone occurred a few times. Its antigen is unknown. TCRdb's copy holds only in-frame clones and misses some; the assay was immunoSEQ multiplex PCR. The sample shows around 400,000 clones, about 80% of them seen only once. Treatment described: 15 to 20 received Ad26.COV2.S at low or high dose, single or two shots; about 5 received placebo; per-sample allocation not given. Specimen acquisition occurred on day 63 following the initial vaccine or placebo injection. Germline values: CDR1 SGHDT, CDR2 YYEEEE. This CDR3 spans 14 amino acids. V lost 0 bases to trimming and J lost 7 bases, with 13 bases between them. Regarding the study as a whole: Researchers cautioned that TCR breadth and depth analyses may have underestimated total T cell responses.

This receptor was obtained from a person aged 18-65 years who received the Ad26.COV2.S COVID-19 vaccine or a placebo. This rearrangement joins TRBV5-6 to TRBJ1-2, with D uncertain. This specimen was peripheral blood, taken in a trial of Ad26.COV2.S vaccine versus placebo. In DNA form, the CDR3 reads TGTGCCAGCAGCTTGGATCCCCGGGTCGGTGGCTACACCTTC. This codes for CASSLDPRVGGYTF.